The entry that follows covers one T cell receptor beta chain sequence. Its antigen is as yet unknown. The table came from immunoSEQ multiplex PCR; TCRdb's copy has only in-frame clones and leaves some out. The profile shows tens of thousands of clones, roughly 90% of them singletons. The record originates from a study of OX40 agonist ivuxolimab in advanced cancers. Study-level points and caveats: CD8+ T cells were the subset that, on average, had more expanded clones than CD4+. Normalized expansion of T-cell clones was also low for some nonresponders.

The CDR3 totals 16 residues. Trimming at V came to 0 bases and at J to 0 bases, leaving 3 bases not matched to a gene. The germline V gene has CDR1 MGHRA and CDR2 YSYEKL. Material: CD4+ or CD8+ T cells sorted from blood, obtained in a trial of the OX40 agonist ivuxolimab. This chain joins TRBV4-1 and TRBJ2-3, with 7 bases lining up with TRBD2. The TCR sequence derives from an adult with an advanced solid tumor such as melanoma, head and neck, liver or kidney cancer. The CDR3 loop is CASSQEGRGSTDTQYF. CDR3 coding DNA: TGCGCCAGCAGCCAAGAAGGGCGGGGGAGCACAGATACGCAGTATTTT.